The entry that follows covers one T cell receptor beta chain sequence. Its specificity is not known. This entry belongs to a study of human T cells and chemical hapten exposure. Study-wide context: Patch testing was performed with 0.01% DPC on the upper back, with reading at 6 days. Study-wide points: PT1 expanded TCR counts correlated positively with patch test score.

The study's library attached unique molecular identifiers to single cDNA molecules. TCRdb reprocessed the RACE reads with MiXCR, giving one entry per CDR3 protein. Of some 62,000 distinct CDR3 sequences in the sample, 11% were seen once. The time point: patch test 3, about 24 weeks after DPC sensitization. Treatment of the sample: therapeutic diphenylcyclopropenone sensitization with weekly scalp DPC. CDR3 length: 15 residues. V was clipped by 5 bases and J by 3 bases; unmatched bases: 8. The V gene's germline CDR1 is SEHNR and CDR2 FQNEAQ (reference sequence). The input for sequencing was whole blood, taken in connection with sensitization to the hapten diphenylcyclopropenone (DPC). The rearrangement links TRBV7-9 to TRBJ2-7; 9 bases fit TRBD2. The source of this sequence is a woman aged 25 to 39 with alopecia areata. Some clones in this sample may be carry-over from other donors' samples. CDR3 coding DNA: TGTGCCAGCAGCATTATCGGGACTAGCAGCTACGAGCAGTACTTC. It codes for CASSIIGTSSYEQYF.